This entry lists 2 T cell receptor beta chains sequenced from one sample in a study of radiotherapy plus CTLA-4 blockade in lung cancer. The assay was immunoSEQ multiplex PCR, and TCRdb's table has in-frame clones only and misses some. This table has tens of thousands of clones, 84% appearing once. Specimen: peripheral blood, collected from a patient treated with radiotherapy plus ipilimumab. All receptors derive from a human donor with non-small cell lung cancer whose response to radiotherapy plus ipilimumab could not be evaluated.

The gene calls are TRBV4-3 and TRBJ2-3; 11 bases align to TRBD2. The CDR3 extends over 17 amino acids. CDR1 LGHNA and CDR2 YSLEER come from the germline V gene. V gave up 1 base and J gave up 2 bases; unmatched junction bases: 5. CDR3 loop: CASSQGLAGGPTDTQYF. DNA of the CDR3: TGCGCCAGCAGCCAAGGGCTAGCGGGAGGCCCCACAGATACGCAGTATTTT.

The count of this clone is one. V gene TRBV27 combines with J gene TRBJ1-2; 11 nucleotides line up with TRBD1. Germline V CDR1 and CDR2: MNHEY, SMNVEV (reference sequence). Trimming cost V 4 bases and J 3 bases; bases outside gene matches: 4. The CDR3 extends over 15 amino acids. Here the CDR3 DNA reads TGTGCCAGCAGTTCTTGGACAGGGGGCGACTATGGCTACACCTTC. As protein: CASSSWTGGDYGYTF.